The T cell receptor (beta chain) described here comes from a study of response to subunit inactivated influenza vaccine. TCRdb redid the calling of the RT-PCR reads with MiXCR, one entry per CDR3 protein. The data show about half a million distinct CDR3 sequences, roughly 23% seen once. Study-wide results and limits: The study's authors posited that every seasonal influenza vaccination enlists few new T cells.

Ten or more counts support this clonotype. Its antigen is not known. This CDR3 region has 14 residues. CDR1 and CDR2 (germline): LGHDT, YNNKEL (reference sequence). Trimming cost V 2 bases and J 4 bases, with 6 bases left between them. The clonotype comes from a man in his forties or fifties who received an inactivated influenza vaccine. The sample consisted of CD4+ T cells sorted from PBMCs, taken about 5 days after vaccination. The chain links TRBV3-1 to TRBJ1-6, with a weak D call TRBD1 (5 bases). CDR3 region: CASSQTGYNSPLHF. CDR3 bases: TGTGCCAGCAGCCAAACAGGATATAATTCACCCCTCCACTTT.